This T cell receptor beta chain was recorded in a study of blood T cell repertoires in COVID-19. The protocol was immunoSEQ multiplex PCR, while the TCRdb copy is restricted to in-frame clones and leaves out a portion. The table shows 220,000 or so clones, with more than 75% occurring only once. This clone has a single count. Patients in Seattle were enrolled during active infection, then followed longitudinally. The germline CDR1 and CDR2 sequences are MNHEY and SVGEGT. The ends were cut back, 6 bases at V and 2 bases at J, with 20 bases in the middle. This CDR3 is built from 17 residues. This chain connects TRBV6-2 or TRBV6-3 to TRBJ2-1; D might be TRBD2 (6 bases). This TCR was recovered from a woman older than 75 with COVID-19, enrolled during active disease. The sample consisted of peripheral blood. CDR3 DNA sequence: TGTGCCAGCAGCCCATCCCTTAGCGGAAATACCTACAATGAGCAGTTCTTC. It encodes CASSPSLSGNTYNEQFF.